This T cell receptor beta chain was identified in a study of technical replicates of blood from a handful of donors (dated by TCRdb to about 2017). About this clone: It has no known antigen specificity. Base qualities are not provided; no much larger clone lies one nucleotide away.

To prepare the library, the immunoSEQ multiplex PCR assay was applied. TCRdb holds this immuneACCESS table with in-frame rearrangements only. Some clones are missing; in checked studies, unresolved V genes explain under half, and the rest has no known cause. The sample has tens of thousands of clones on record, roughly 97% of them singletons. Together, the top ten hold approximately 0.2% of the sample. CDR1 and CDR2, looked up from the germline V gene (reference sequence), are SGHNT and YYREEE. Germline trimming amounts to 2 bases on V and 1 base on J, with 6 as the count of junction bases outside the gene matches. Reading from cysteine to phenylalanine, the CDR3 counts 15 amino acids. Of all the DNA, just the CDR3 is kept, 45 bases in frame from base 1.

Sequencing was done on a sample of T cells isolated from PBMCs. Here the chain combines TRBV5-4 and TRBJ2-7, and TRBD2 aligns with 7 junction nucleotides. This TCR derives from a human donor in good health. The bases are TGTGCCAGCAGCTTCTCGCGCGGGAGTTCCTACGAGCAGTACTTC. This encodes CASSFSRGSSYEQYF.